The 12 T cell receptor beta chains listed next were all sequenced from one sample in a study of cytotoxic CD8 clonotypes in ibrutinib-treated CLL. The method was immunoSEQ multiplex PCR; TCRdb's version includes in-frame clones alone and lacks a portion of them. The sample contains more than 200,000 clones, roughly 70% of which appear only once. The starting material was PBMCs, obtained after 24 months of ibrutinib treatment. The receptor source for this set is a human donor with chronic lymphocytic leukemia.

This clone was picked up one time. This may stem from a read error, because a much larger clone lies one nucleotide away. Other nucleotide sequences in the sample specify the same CDR3. V and J are TRBV2 and TRBJ2-7, with D unclear. The length of the CDR3 is 10 residues. The ends were cut back, 6 bases at V and 3 bases at J, with 3 bases in the middle. CDR1 and CDR2 from the germline V gene are SNHLY and FYNNEI. CDR3 DNA: TGTGCCAGCAGCGTCTACGAGCAGTACTTC. This encodes CASSVYEQYF.

V is TRBV30 and J is TRBJ1-4; no clear D gene. Trimming took 1 base from V and 7 from J, leaving 10 bases between them. From germline, CDR1 is GTSNPN and CDR2 SVGIG (reference sequence). The CDR3 loop spans 13 amino acids. Written as DNA, the CDR3 is TGTGCCTGGAGTGCGAGTGACGGTGAAAAACTGTTTTTT. Translated: CAWSASDGEKLFF. The full variable domain, completed using reference TRBV30 and TRBJ1-4, is SQTIHQWPATLVQPVGSPLSLECTVEGTSNPNLYWYRQAAGRGLQLLFYSVGIGQISSEVPQNLSASRPQDRQFILSSKKLLLSDSGFYLCAWSASDGEKLFFGSGTQLSVL.

This clone has only a few counts. The chain employs TRBV9 and TRBJ1-1; D is unclear. V lost 4 bases to trimming and J lost 3 bases, with 13 bases between them. There are 14 residues in the CDR3. Germline CDR1 and CDR2: SGDLS and YYNGEE. The CDR3 nucleotides are TGTGCCAGCAGCCCAGAGGGAGGTCACACTGAAGCTTTCTTT. This translates into CASSPEGGHTEAFF.

CDR3 nucleotide sequence: TGTGCCAGCAGCGCGGCCGGGACCGGGGGCTACGAGCAGTACTTC. Translated: CASSAAGTGGYEQYF. The genes are TRBV11-3 and TRBJ2-7, with D possibly being TRBD2 (6 bases). This CDR3 is 15 amino acids long. The germline CDR1 and CDR2 sequences are SGHNT and YENEEA. Trimming removed 5 bases at V and 3 bases at J, with 17 bases between.

The rearrangement joins TRBV6-6 to TRBJ2-7, with D unresolved. V dropped 7 bases and J dropped 0 bases, with 13 bases sitting between them. This CDR3 has 14 amino acids. The V gene's germline CDR1 is MNHNY and CDR2 SVGAGI (reference sequence). In nucleotides, the CDR3 is TGTGCCAGCACCATACAGAAGAGCTCCTACGAGCAGTACTTC. It is translated as CASTIQKSSYEQYF.

The genes are TRBV15 and TRBJ2-1, with 9 bases aligning to TRBD2. After removal of 8 bases from V and 3 bases from J, the junction contained 5 bases not matched to a gene. The germline gives CDR1 LNHNV, CDR2 YYDKDF (reference sequence). The CDR3 is 14 amino acids. CDR3 residues: CATSAGGVYNEQFF. The CDR3 DNA follows: TGTGCCACCTCCGCGGGAGGGGTCTACAATGAGCAGTTCTTC.

The chain has TRBV27 and TRBJ2-7; D gene ambiguous. The germline V gene has CDR1 MNHEY and CDR2 SMNVEV (reference sequence). V was trimmed by 0 bases and J by 0 bases, leaving 6 bases between them. The CDR3 has 14 residues. The CDR3 sequence is CASSLSLDSYEQYF. CDR3 nucleotide sequence: TGTGCCAGCAGTTTATCGCTTGACTCCTACGAGCAGTACTTC.

The chain carries TRBV18 and TRBJ1-5; the D gene is possibly TRBD1 (6 bases). CDR1 KGHSH and CDR2 LQKENI come from the germline V gene. The CDR3 consists of 14 residues. The germline V and J ends were trimmed by 6 bases and 0 bases, with 9 bases remaining between them. The CDR3 bases are TGTGCCAGCTCGGGGGGCGATAGCAATCAGCCCCAGCATTTT. Its translation is CASSGGDSNQPQHF. The full variable domain, rest sourced from reference TRBV18 and TRBJ1-5, is NAGVMQNPRHLVRRRGQEARLRCSPMKGHSHVYWYRQLPEEGLKFMVYLQKENIIDESGMPKERFSAEFPKEGPSILRIQQVVRGDSAAYFCASSGGDSNQPQHFGDGTRLSIL.

This chain joins TRBV7-8 and TRBJ2-1; possibly TRBD1 for D (5 bases). The germline gives CDR1 SGHVS, CDR2 FQNEAQ. The CDR3 loop spans 16 amino acids. Trimming pared 5 bases from V and 10 bases from J, leaving 24 bases between. The CDR3 bases are TGTGCCAGCAGCCCCCAACAGGATACTGCCGTCAAAGAGCAGTTCTTC. Translating it yields CASSPQQDTAVKEQFF.

This chain uses TRBV25-1 with TRBJ1-1, with D unclear. This CDR3 is 11 amino acids long. From germline, CDR1 is MGHDK and CDR2 SYGVNS. The V gene lost 5 bases and the J gene lost 5 bases, with 6 bases spanning the gap. The CDR3 protein is CASSIGTEAFF. In DNA, the CDR3 is TGTGCCAGCAGTATAGGAACTGAAGCTTTCTTT.

V usage is TRBV7-3 and J usage is TRBJ2-5; tentatively, D is TRBD1 (5 bases). Between the trimmed V and J ends, which lost 2 bases and 5 bases, there was a span of 15 bases. Germline values: CDR1 SGHTA, CDR2 FQGTGA. The CDR3 length is 15 residues. The CDR3 bases are TGTGCCAGCAGCTTAGGGGCCGAGAGGATGGAGACCCAGTACTTC. Translating it yields CASSLGAERMETQYF.

This chain connects TRBV23-1 to TRBJ1-6, with no clear D. TRBV23-1 is treated as an ORF (open reading frame) with a function not yet certain. The CDR3 is 16 residues long. The V end lost 4 bases, the J end lost 8 bases, and 18 bases lay between the germline ends. The CDR3 nucleotides read TGCGCCAGCAGTCCCTCCCAGACGTGCAATTATTCACCCCTCCACTTT. It codes for CASSPSQTCNYSPLHF.